What follows are 30 T cell receptor beta chains derived from one specimen sequenced in a study of human T cells and chemical hapten exposure. MiXCR, applied by TCRdb to the RACE reads, yields one record per CDR3 protein. Of approximately 260,000 distinct CDR3 sequences listed, roughly 8% are singletons. Specified time point: pre-sensitization, week 0. Treatment specified: therapeutic diphenylcyclopropenone sensitization with weekly scalp DPC. Material: whole blood, obtained in connection with sensitization to the hapten diphenylcyclopropenone (DPC). These receptors were taken from a man aged 18 to 30 with alopecia areata. Some clones in this sample may be carry-over from other donors' samples.

This clonotype was seen repeatedly, ten times or more. This chain connects TRBV5-5 to TRBJ2-7; TRBD2 aligns across 7 bases. V lost 3 bases and J lost 4; bases outside the gene matches: 4. The CDR3 sequence is 13 residues long. CDR1 is SGHKS, CDR2 YYEKEE, per germline (reference sequence). The CDR3 region has the DNA TGTGCCAGCAGCTCCGGCGGGGGTTACGAGCAGTACGTC. Protein product: CASSSGGGYEQYV.

This clonotype has at least ten counts. The V call is TRBV7-2, the J call TRBJ2-7; 7 positions agree with TRBD2. This CDR3 region has 14 residues. The ends lost 3 bases at V and 3 bases at J; junction bases unmatched: 5. The germline gives CDR1 SGHTA, CDR2 FQGNSA. Written as DNA, the CDR3 is TGTGCCAGCAGCTTTATGTCTAGCGGCTACGAGCAGTACGTC. Amino acids: CASSFMSSGYEQYV.

This clonotype was observed a handful of times. The genes are TRBV15 and TRBJ2-3; 11 bases agree with TRBD2. Trimming at V came to 1 base and at J to 1 base, leaving 4 bases not matched to a gene. The CDR3 runs 17 residues. CDR1 and CDR2 from the germline V gene are LNHNV and YYDKDF (reference sequence). The CDR3 here is CATSRGTLAGGTDTQYF. The CDR3 nucleotides read TGTGCCACCAGCAGAGGCACACTAGCGGGAGGCACAGATACGCAGTATTTT.

This clonotype was detected many times. This chain joins TRBV20-1 and TRBJ1-4, with TRBD1 as a possible D gene (6 bases). V shed 3 bases and J shed 7 bases, with 9 bases lying between them. From germline, CDR1 is DFQATT and CDR2 SNEGSKA (reference sequence). The CDR3 spans 12 residues. The CDR3 spells CSASVQGEKLFF. Written as DNA, the CDR3 is TGCAGTGCTAGTGTACAGGGTGAAAAACTGTTTTTT.

A few counts support this clonotype. The V call is TRBV20-1, the J call TRBJ1-6; TRBD1 is a possible D gene (6 bases). V was cut by 3 bases and J by 5 bases, with 14 bases left in between. Looked up from germline, CDR1 is DFQATT and CDR2 is SNEGSKA (reference sequence). The length of the CDR3 is 15 residues. CDR3 amino acids: CSASVGGTNNSPLHF. The CDR3 DNA reads as TGCAGTGCTAGTGTGGGGGGCACTAATAATTCACCCCTCCACTTT.

This clonotype has more than one count but fewer than ten. The CDR3 DNA is TGCAGTGCTAGAGCTAGCACTAGCACAGATACGCAGTATTTT. This sequence encodes CSARASTSTDTQYF. The V and J genes are TRBV20-1 and TRBJ2-3; D is perhaps TRBD2 (5 bases). The V end was cut by 1 base, the J end by 0 bases, with 8 bases between. Per germline, CDR1 DFQATT and CDR2 SNEGSKA (reference sequence). There are 14 residues in the CDR3.

The V and J genes are TRBV11-2 and TRBJ2-7; tentatively, D is TRBD2 (6 bases). V shed 5 bases and J shed 0 bases, with 11 bases lying between them. CDR3 size: 14 residues. Germline V gene lookup returns CDR1 SGHAT and CDR2 FQNNGV. The chain's CDR3 is CASSKVGSSYEQYF. CDR3 nucleotide sequence: TGTGCCAGCAGCAAAGTCGGGAGCTCCTACGAGCAGTACTTC.

The genes are TRBV7-2 and TRBJ2-5; no reliable D call. The CDR3 has 12 amino acids. The V end was cut by 2 bases, the J end by 3 bases, with 4 bases between. Looked up from germline, CDR1 is SGHTA and CDR2 is FQGNSA. As DNA, the CDR3 is TGTGCCAGCAGCTTACCAGAAGAGACCCAGTACTTC. It specifies CASSLPEETQYF.

The rearrangement joins TRBV10-3 to TRBJ2-7; 8 positions agree with TRBD2. Germline assignment: CDR1 ENHRY and CDR2 SYGVKD. This CDR3 is built from 12 residues. The trim removed 10 bases at V and 6 bases at J, leaving 8 bases unmatched. CDR3 in DNA: TGTGCCACCTCCCGGGAGGGCCGCGAGCAGTACTTC. Translated, it gives CATSREGREQYF.

This clonotype was counted a few times. The CDR3 bases are TGTGCCAGTGGGGGACAGTCGTGGACGGAATCTTTCACAGATACGCAGTATTTT. Protein product: CASGGQSWTESFTDTQYF. The gene calls are TRBV12-3 or TRBV12-4 and TRBJ2-3, with 7 bases lining up with TRBD1. J gave up 2 bases and V 9 bases, and 20 bases lay outside the gene matches. The CDR3 sequence is 18 residues long.

Only a few counts were recorded for this clonotype. The genes are TRBV12-3 or TRBV12-4 and TRBJ1-1, with 7 bases aligning to TRBD1. V lost 4 bases, J lost 5 bases, and 10 bases stayed unmatched. This CDR3 comprises 15 residues. The CDR3 DNA sequence: TGTGCCAGCAGTTCGGAGAGGGACAGTATGACTGAAGCTTTCTTT. Protein: CASSSERDSMTEAFF.

In its sample, this clonotype was seen a few times. CDR3 in DNA: TGTGCCAGCAGCCAAGAGGGGGGCCAGGAGATCGACTCTGGAAACACCATATATTTT. Encoded protein: CASSQEGGQEIDSGNTIYF. The chain links TRBV4-2 to TRBJ1-3, with a possible D match to TRBD1 (6 bases). Trimming cost V 0 bases and J 0 bases, with 18 bases left between them. Germline CDR1 is LGHNA and CDR2 is YNFKEQ. This CDR3 comprises 19 residues.

The gene calls are TRBV20-1 and TRBJ2-3; the match to TRBD2 covers 7 bases. V lost 5 bases, J lost 6 bases, and 20 bases stayed unmatched. CDR1 and CDR2 (germline): DFQATT, SNEGSKA (reference sequence). The CDR3 contains 17 residues. The CDR3 is CSAPGIFEAGREDTQYF. CDR3 DNA sequence: TGCAGTGCTCCCGGGATCTTTGAAGCGGGGAGGGAGGATACGCAGTATTTT.

This clonotype was seen a few times. This rearrangement joins TRBV5-1 to TRBJ1-4; TRBD1 is a possible D gene (5 bases). Per the germline V gene, CDR1 is SGHRS and CDR2 is YFSETQ. There are 14 residues in the CDR3. The germline V and J ends were trimmed by 4 bases and 5 bases, with 12 bases remaining between them. CDR3 protein: CASSLRDPNEKLFF. The CDR3 nucleotides are TGCGCCAGCAGCCTTCGGGACCCCAATGAAAAACTGTTTTTT.

Many counts were recorded for this clonotype. This rearrangement joins TRBV10-3 to TRBJ1-1, with D possibly being TRBD1 (5 bases). CDR1 is ENHRY, CDR2 SYGVKD, per germline. The CDR3 contains 12 residues. Trimming took off 0 bases at V and 6 bases at J, with 5 bases between the two ends. As DNA, the CDR3 is TGTGCCATCAGTGAGTCGGGGGCTGAAGCTTTCTTT. Its protein is CAISESGAEAFF.

In this sample, this clonotype turned up a few times. The V call is TRBV4-1, the J call TRBJ2-3; the D gene is possibly TRBD2 (6 bases). Germline CDR1 reads MGHRA; CDR2 reads YSYEKL. V was trimmed by 1 base and J by 4 bases, leaving 12 bases between them. This CDR3 contains 15 residues. CDR3: CASSQGHGGADTQYF. The CDR3 DNA sequence: TGCGCCAGCAGCCAAGGACATGGCGGGGCAGATACGCAGTATTTT.

The chain employs TRBV27 and TRBJ2-1; 8 positions match TRBD2. The germline V gene encodes CDR1 MNHEY and CDR2 SMNVEV (reference sequence). V gave up 5 bases and J gave up 4 bases; unmatched junction bases: 10. The CDR3 spans 16 residues. As DNA, the CDR3 is TGTGCCAGCAGTCCCCTCGGGAGCGGGGGTTACAATGAGCAGTTCTTC. It encodes CASSPLGSGGYNEQFF.

The V gene is TRBV28, the J gene TRBJ2-5, with D possibly being TRBD2 (5 bases). The CDR3 has 16 amino acids. Germline CDR1 MDHEN, CDR2 SYDVKM. Trimming took 5 bases from V and 2 from J, leaving 18 bases between them. The CDR3 DNA sequence: TGTGCCAGCAGTCCCCGGGAAGGCACTGAGCAAGAGACCCAGTACTTC. It translates to CASSPREGTEQETQYF. The whole variable domain, filled in from reference TRBV28 and TRBJ2-5, reads DVKVTQSSRYLVKRTGEKVFLECVQDMDHENMFWYRQDPGLGLRLIYFSYDVKMKEKGDIPEGYSVSREKKERFSLILESASTNQTSMYLCASSPREGTEQETQYFGPGTRLLVL.

The chain uses TRBV20-1 and TRBJ2-3; D is ambiguous. The CDR3 extends over 12 amino acids. Germline V gives CDR1 DFQATT, CDR2 SNEGSKA (reference sequence). Trimming left V 6 bases short and J 0 bases short, with 7 bases between. The CDR3 spells CSAPISTDTQYF. The CDR3 DNA reads as TGCAGTGCCCCGATTAGCACAGATACGCAGTATTTT.

This clonotype was seen ten or more times. The chain carries TRBV3-1 and TRBJ1-1; D is unresolved. V was cut by 0 bases and J by 7 bases, with 6 bases left in between. CDR3 length equals 12 residues. Germline CDR1 is LGHDT and CDR2 is YNNKEL (reference sequence). The CDR3 bases are TGTGCCAGCAGCCAAGAGGGATTTGAAGCTTTCTTT. Amino acids: CASSQEGFEAFF.

This clonotype was observed at least ten times. The chain uses TRBV5-6 and TRBJ1-1; possible D gene TRBD1, 5 bases. CDR3 length equals 14 residues. Trimming cost V 3 bases and J 3 bases, with 12 bases left between them. Germline CDR1 reads SGHDT; CDR2 reads YYEEEE. The CDR3 DNA reads as TGTGCCAGCAGCTCCCCAGGGATTGACACTGAAGCTTTCTTT. It translates to CASSSPGIDTEAFF.

The V and J genes are TRBV4-3 and TRBJ1-1; 7 bases line up with TRBD1. Germline CDR1 reads LGHNA; CDR2 reads YSLEER. Trimming took 0 bases from V and 11 from J; bases not matched to a gene: 12. The CDR3 contains 15 residues. The CDR3 DNA reads TGCGCCAGCAGCCAAGAGCCGCACAGGGGAGAGCGTGCTTTCTTT. Protein sequence: CASSQEPHRGERAFF.

The chain recombines TRBV29-1 with TRBJ2-1, with D perhaps matching TRBD1 or TRBD2 (5 bases each). This CDR3 contains 14 residues. Trimming took off 7 bases at V and 6 bases at J, with 19 bases between the two ends. The V gene's germline CDR1 is SQVTM and CDR2 ANQGSEA. The CDR3: CSAERDRGRNEQFF. The CDR3 region has the DNA TGCAGCGCAGAACGGGACCGTGGTCGCAATGAGCAGTTCTTC.

This clonotype turned up a few times. The genes are TRBV6-1 and TRBJ2-1; D call uncertain. The V end lost 7 bases, the J end lost 9 bases, and 13 bases lay between the germline ends. The V gene's germline CDR1 is MNHNS and CDR2 SASEGT. The CDR3 spans 12 residues. The chain's CDR3 is CASTPPDTEQFF. The CDR3 nucleotides read TGTGCCAGCACCCCACCCGACACTGAGCAGTTCTTC.

This clonotype was recorded a few times. This rearrangement joins TRBV5-1 to TRBJ1-6; TRBD1 matches at 7 bases. Looked up from germline, CDR1 is SGHRS and CDR2 is YFSETQ. The V segment lost 4 bases and the J segment 7 bases; nucleotides outside the gene matches: 5. The CDR3 contains 14 residues. The CDR3, as DNA: TGCGCCAGCAGCGTTGACAGGGAGAATTCACCCCTCCACTTT. It is translated as CASSVDRENSPLHF.

This clonotype showed up many times. V and J are TRBV6-2 or TRBV6-3 and TRBJ2-3, with TRBD1 matching 9 bases. The germline gives CDR1 MNHEY, CDR2 SVGEGT. The V and J ends lost 5 bases and 2 bases, in that order; junction bases with no gene match: 8. The CDR3 is 16 residues long. CDR3 DNA: TGTGCCAGCAGTCGACAGGGGGTTAAAATCACAGATACGCAGTATTTT. Translating it yields CASSRQGVKITDTQYF.

The V and J genes are TRBV5-1 and TRBJ1-1, with 7 positions matching TRBD1. The CDR3 consists of 14 residues. V was clipped by 0 bases and J by 5 bases; unmatched bases: 4. Germline-derived CDR1 and CDR2 are SGHRS and YFSETQ. The CDR3 DNA sequence: TGCGCCAGCAGCTTGGTAGGGGGCTTTACTGAAGCTTTCTTT. This codes for CASSLVGGFTEAFF.

The chain is built from TRBV12-3 or TRBV12-4 and TRBJ1-5; 10 nucleotides agree with TRBD1. V was pared by 5 bases and J by 7 bases, with 8 bases of the junction left unmatched. CDR3 length: 15 amino acids. The CDR3 nucleotides read TGTGCCAGCAGTCGCGACAGGGGGCAGAAGCAGCCCCAGCATTTT. Translated: CASSRDRGQKQPQHF.

This clonotype was detected a few times. The V and J genes are TRBV9 and TRBJ2-3, with D possibly matching TRBD2 (6 bases). CDR1 and CDR2 from the germline V gene are SGDLS and YYNGEE. This CDR3 is built from 17 residues. Trimming took off 0 bases at V and 2 bases at J, with 16 bases between the two ends. The CDR3, as DNA: TGTGCCAGCAGCGTAGGGGGGATAGCGGCCTTCACAGATACGCAGTATTTT. Amino acids: CASSVGGIAAFTDTQYF. The complete variable domain, with remaining parts taken from reference TRBV9 and TRBJ2-3, reads DSGVTQTPKHLITATGQRVTLRCSPRSGDLSVYWYQQSLDQGLQFLIQYYNGEERAKGNILERFSAQQFPDLHSELNLSSLELGDSALYFCASSVGGIAAFTDTQYFGPGTRLTVL.

The gene calls are TRBV4-3 and TRBJ2-5; 12 bases map to TRBD2. From germline, CDR1 is LGHNA and CDR2 YSLEER. The CDR3 extends over 17 amino acids. Trimming cost V 1 base and J 2 bases; bases outside gene matches: 5. This CDR3 is CASSQASTSGGQETQYF. The CDR3 region has the DNA TGCGCCAGCAGCCAAGCGAGTACTAGCGGGGGGCAAGAGACCCAGTACTTC.